This TCR beta chain is from a study of T cells and Merkel cell carcinoma outcomes. General study points: Merkel cell carcinoma outcomes were reportedly predicted by repertoire and T-cell density.

Data came from immunoSEQ multiplex PCR; TCRdb stores just in-frame clones and leaves some out. The sample holds about 15,000 clones, roughly 79% seen once. Germline CDR1 reads ENHRY; CDR2 reads SYGVKD. This CDR3 is built from 14 residues. V was shortened by 3 bases and J by 2 bases, with 5 bases between the two germline ends. In its sample, this clone was seen a few times. Its specificity is unknown. The J gene is TRBJ2-6, the V gene TRBV10-3, with D hard to call. The clonotype comes from a human donor with Merkel cell carcinoma. Material for sequencing was tumor tissue from Merkel cell carcinoma. CDR3 sequence (DNA): TGTGCCATCAGTGAACGGGCTGGGGCCAACGTCCTGACTTTC. This translates into CAISERAGANVLTF.